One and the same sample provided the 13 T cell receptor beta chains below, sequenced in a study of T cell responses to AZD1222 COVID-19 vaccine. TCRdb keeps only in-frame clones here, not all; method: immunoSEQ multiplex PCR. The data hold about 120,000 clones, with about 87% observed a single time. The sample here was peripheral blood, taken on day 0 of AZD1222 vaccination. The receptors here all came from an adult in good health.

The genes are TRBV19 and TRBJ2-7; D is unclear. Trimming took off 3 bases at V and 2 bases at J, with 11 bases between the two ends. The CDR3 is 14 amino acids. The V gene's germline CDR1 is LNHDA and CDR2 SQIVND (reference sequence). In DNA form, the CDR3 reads TGTGCCAGTAGTATTGGTCTAGGGACCTACGAGCAGTACTTC. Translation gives CASSIGLGTYEQYF.

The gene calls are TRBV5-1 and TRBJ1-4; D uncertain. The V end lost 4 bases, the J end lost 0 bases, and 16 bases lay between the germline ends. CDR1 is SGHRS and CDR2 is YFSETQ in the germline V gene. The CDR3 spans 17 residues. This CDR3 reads CASSDGNLLTTNEKLFF. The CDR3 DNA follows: TGCGCCAGCAGCGACGGGAACCTCCTTACAACTAATGAAAAACTGTTTTTT.

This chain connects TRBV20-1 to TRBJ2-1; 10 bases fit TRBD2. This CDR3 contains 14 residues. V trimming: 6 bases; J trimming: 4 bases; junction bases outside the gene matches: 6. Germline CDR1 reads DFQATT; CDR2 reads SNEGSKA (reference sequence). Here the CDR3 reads CSASEREGYNEQFF. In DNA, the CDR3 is TGCAGTGCCAGTGAGCGGGAGGGATACAATGAGCAGTTCTTC.

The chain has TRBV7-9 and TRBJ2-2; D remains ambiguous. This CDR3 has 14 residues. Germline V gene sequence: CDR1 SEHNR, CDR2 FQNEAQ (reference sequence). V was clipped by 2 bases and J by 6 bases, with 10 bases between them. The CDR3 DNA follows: TGTGCCAGCAGCTTATTAGGGTGGCCCGGGGAGCTGTTTTTT. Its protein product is CASSLLGWPGELFF.

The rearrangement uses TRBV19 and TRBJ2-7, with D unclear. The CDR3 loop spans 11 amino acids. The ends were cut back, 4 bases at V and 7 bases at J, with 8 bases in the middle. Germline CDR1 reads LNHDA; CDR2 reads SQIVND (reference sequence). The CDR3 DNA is TGTGCCAGTAGTAGATCCGGGGAGCAGTACTTC. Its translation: CASSRSGEQYF.

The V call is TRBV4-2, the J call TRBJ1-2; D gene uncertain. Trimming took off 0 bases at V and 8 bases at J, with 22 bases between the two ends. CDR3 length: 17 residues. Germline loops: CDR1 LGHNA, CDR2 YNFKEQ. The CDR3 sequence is CASSQEISGGSRSGYTF. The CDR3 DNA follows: TGTGCCAGCAGCCAAGAAATTTCTGGCGGGAGTAGGAGCGGCTACACCTTC.

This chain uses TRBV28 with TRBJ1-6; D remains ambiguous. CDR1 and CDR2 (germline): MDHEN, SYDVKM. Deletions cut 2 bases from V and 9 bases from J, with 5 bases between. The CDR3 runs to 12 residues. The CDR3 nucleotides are TGTGCCAGCAGTTTAGGGGTTTCACCCCTCCACTTT. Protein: CASSLGVSPLHF. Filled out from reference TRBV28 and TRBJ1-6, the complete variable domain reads DVKVTQSSRYLVKRTGEKVFLECVQDMDHENMFWYRQDPGLGLRLIYFSYDVKMKEKGDIPEGYSVSREKKERFSLILESASTNQTSMYLCASSLGVSPLHFGNGTRLTVT.

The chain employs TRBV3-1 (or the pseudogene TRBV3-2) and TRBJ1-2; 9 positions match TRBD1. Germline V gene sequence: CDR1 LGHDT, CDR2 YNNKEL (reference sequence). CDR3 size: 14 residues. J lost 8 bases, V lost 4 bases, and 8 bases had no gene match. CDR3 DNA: TGTGCCAGCAGCCTGGGACAGGGAATGGGAGGCTACACCTTC. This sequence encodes CASSLGQGMGGYTF.

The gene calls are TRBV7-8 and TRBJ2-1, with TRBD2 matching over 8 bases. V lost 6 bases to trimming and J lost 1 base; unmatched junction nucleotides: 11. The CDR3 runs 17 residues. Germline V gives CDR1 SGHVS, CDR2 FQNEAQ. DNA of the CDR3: TGTGCCAGCAGTCCTAAAGGGTCTAGCGGGTCCTACAATGAGCAGTTCTTC. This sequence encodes CASSPKGSSGSYNEQFF.

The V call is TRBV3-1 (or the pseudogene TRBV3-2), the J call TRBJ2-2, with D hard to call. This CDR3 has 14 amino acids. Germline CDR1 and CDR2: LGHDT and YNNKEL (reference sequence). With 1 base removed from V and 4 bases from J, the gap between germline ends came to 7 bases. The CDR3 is CASSQGFVTGELFF. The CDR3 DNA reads TGTGCCAGCAGCCAAGGTTTCGTCACCGGGGAGCTGTTTTTT.

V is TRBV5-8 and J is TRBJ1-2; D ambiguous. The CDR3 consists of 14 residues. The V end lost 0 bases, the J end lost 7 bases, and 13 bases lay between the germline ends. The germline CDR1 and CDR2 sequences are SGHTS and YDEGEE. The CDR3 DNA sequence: TGTGCCAGCAGCTTGGGGCAGGTGTACGGTGGCTACACCTTC. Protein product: CASSLGQVYGGYTF.

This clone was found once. The CDR3 spells CSASRGANQETQYF. Written as DNA, the CDR3 is TGCAGTGCTAGTCGAGGAGCCAACCAAGAGACCCAGTACTTC. The rearrangement joins TRBV20-1 to TRBJ2-5; no clear D gene. The V gene lost 3 bases and the J gene lost 0 bases, with 11 bases spanning the gap. CDR1 and CDR2 from the germline V gene are DFQATT and SNEGSKA (reference sequence). CDR3 length: 14 amino acids.

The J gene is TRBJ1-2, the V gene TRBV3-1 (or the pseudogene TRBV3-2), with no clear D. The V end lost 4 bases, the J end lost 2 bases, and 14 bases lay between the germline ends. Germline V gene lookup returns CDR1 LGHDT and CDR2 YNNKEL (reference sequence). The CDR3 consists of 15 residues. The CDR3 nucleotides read TGTGCCAGCAGCCGGTTTAAGGGCCAAAACTATGGCTACACCTTC. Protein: CASSRFKGQNYGYTF.